Following are 25 T cell receptor beta chains from one sample sequenced in a study of cytomegalovirus exposure and HLA in healthy donors. Profiled with immunoSEQ multiplex PCR; TCRdb holds only in-frame clones, not every one. The data show 95,000 to 150,000 clones, around nine tenths seen once. The specimen was PBMCs. The receptors shown here come from a young woman in good health and CMV-seronegative.

The rearrangement uses TRBV15 and TRBJ2-3, with 9 positions matching TRBD2. CDR1 is LNHNV and CDR2 is YYDKDF in the germline V gene (reference sequence). This CDR3 region has 15 residues. The trim removed 8 bases at V and 5 bases at J, leaving 11 bases unmatched. The DNA for the CDR3 is TGTGCCACCTCCGAGTGGAGCGGGGGGAAAGATACGCAGTATTTT. This sequence encodes CATSEWSGGKDTQYF.

This chain links TRBV7-3 with TRBJ1-6; 7 bases align to TRBD1. This CDR3 region has 13 residues. V shed 5 bases and J 7 bases; nucleotides not matched to a gene: 2. CDR1 is SGHTA and CDR2 is FQGTGA in the germline V gene. DNA for the CDR3: TGTGCCAGCAGCAGGGACAGCAATTCACCCCTCCACTTT. It yields the protein CASSRDSNSPLHF.

The V call is TRBV18, the J call TRBJ2-3; no reliable D call. CDR1 and CDR2 from the germline V gene are KGHSH and LQKENI. This CDR3 has 14 residues. Between the trimmed V and J ends, which lost 0 bases and 0 bases, there was a span of 4 bases. This chain's CDR3 is CASSPPTSTDTQYF. The CDR3 coding sequence is TGTGCCAGCTCACCACCGACTAGCACAGATACGCAGTATTTT.

This CDR3 is CASRQTGQMNTEAFF. CDR3 DNA sequence: TGCGCCAGCAGACAAACGGGACAGATGAACACTGAAGCTTTCTTT. The rearrangement joins TRBV5-1 to TRBJ1-1; 7 bases match TRBD1. The CDR3 loop spans 15 amino acids. From germline, CDR1 is SGHRS and CDR2 YFSETQ. Germline trimming cut 5 bases from V and 0 bases from J; bases unmatched to any gene: 7.

The genes are TRBV18 and TRBJ1-2; TRBD1 matches 7 bases. V lost 6 bases and J lost 5; bases outside the gene matches: 9. The CDR3 extends over 14 amino acids. Germline CDR1 and CDR2: KGHSH and LQKENI. The CDR3 DNA reads TGTGCCAGCTCCCTCCGGGACAGCCCGTATGGCTACACCTTC. Amino acid sequence: CASSLRDSPYGYTF.

This chain connects TRBV27 to TRBJ2-7; 10 nucleotides match TRBD1. The CDR3 is 15 residues long. V was pared by 9 bases and J by 0 bases, with 8 bases of the junction left unmatched. Looked up from germline, CDR1 is MNHEY and CDR2 is SMNVEV (reference sequence). The CDR3 region has the DNA TGTGCCAGTAGGACGGGACAGGGGAACTCCTACGAGCAGTACTTC. It translates to CASRTGQGNSYEQYF.

CDR3 DNA sequence: TGTGCCAGCAGCTTAGACATCTCCTATGGCTACACCTTC. It yields the protein CASSLDISYGYTF. The chain has TRBV7-8 and TRBJ1-2; no firm D call. This CDR3 region has 13 residues. V gave up 1 base and J gave up 4 bases, with 7 bases separating them. CDR1 and CDR2 (germline): SGHVS, FQNEAQ. The variable domain in full, completed from reference TRBV7-8 and TRBJ1-2, reads GAGVSQSPRYKVAKRGQDVALRCDPISGHVSLFWYQQALGQGPEFLTYFQNEAQLDKSGLPSDRFFAERPEGSVSTLKIQRTQQEDSAVYLCASSLDISYGYTFGSGTRLTVV.

The chain couples TRBV9 to TRBJ1-2, with 9 bases identical to TRBD1. CDR1 is SGDLS and CDR2 is YYNGEE in the germline V gene. The V segment lost 4 bases and the J segment 0 bases; nucleotides outside the gene matches: 19. The CDR3 is 20 amino acids. The CDR3 here is CASSYLPGTGFRLANYGYTF. The CDR3 DNA follows: TGTGCCAGCAGCTACCTTCCCGGGACAGGGTTTCGGCTAGCTAACTATGGCTACACCTTC.

The CDR3 coding sequence is TGCGCCAGCAGCTTTGGGAGCTCCTACGAGCAGTACTTC. It is translated as CASSFGSSYEQYF. The V gene is TRBV5-1, the J gene TRBJ2-7; possibly TRBD2 for D (5 bases). Germline V lookup: CDR1 SGHRS, CDR2 YFSETQ. V shed 2 bases and J shed 0 bases, with 6 bases lying between them. This CDR3 has 13 residues.

J is TRBJ2-1 and V is TRBV7-2, with 8 bases aligning to TRBD2. V was clipped by 2 bases and J by 7 bases; unmatched bases: 10. The CDR3 runs to 16 residues. Germline assignment: CDR1 SGHTA and CDR2 FQGNSA. CDR3 bases: TGTGCCAGCAGCTTATACGGGGGGGAAAAAAAGAATGAGCAGTTCTTC. Amino acids: CASSLYGGEKKNEQFF.

The chain couples TRBV19 to TRBJ2-1; 10 positions match TRBD2. Trimming cost V 3 bases and J 4 bases; bases outside gene matches: 6. The germline gives CDR1 LNHDA, CDR2 SQIVND (reference sequence). This CDR3 region has 16 residues. CDR3 nucleotides: TGTGCCAGTAGTATTGAAGCGGGAGGGCTGTACAATGAGCAGTTCTTC. This encodes CASSIEAGGLYNEQFF.

The CDR3 reads CATSRGVLQGGRNTIYF. CDR3 DNA: TGTGCCACCAGCAGAGGGGTCCTACAGGGAGGGAGAAACACCATATATTTT. The chain links TRBV15 to TRBJ1-3, with a possible D match to TRBD1 (6 bases). Germline CDR1 and CDR2: LNHNV and YYDKDF (reference sequence). CDR3 size: 17 residues. V lost 1 base, J lost 5 bases, and 18 bases lay in between.

The CDR3 loop is CASSLGQRNEKLFF. The CDR3 DNA sequence: TGTGCCAGCAGCCTGGGACAGCGAAATGAAAAACTGTTTTTT. This rearrangement joins TRBV14 to TRBJ1-4; TRBD1 matches 7 bases. Unmatched junction bases numbered 4, after V lost 4 bases and J lost 5 bases. Germline V CDR1 and CDR2: SGHDN, FVKESK. This CDR3 is built from 14 residues.

This sequence joins TRBV30 and TRBJ2-7; no definite D call. The CDR3 consists of 12 residues. Per the germline V gene, CDR1 is GTSNPN and CDR2 is SVGIG (reference sequence). V lost 0 bases to trimming and J lost 4 bases, with 7 bases between them. The CDR3 protein is CAWSVRSYEQYF. CDR3 bases: TGTGCCTGGAGTGTACGGTCTTACGAGCAGTACTTC.

The chain links TRBV11-2 to TRBJ2-7; D remains ambiguous. The V gene's germline CDR1 is SGHAT and CDR2 FQNNGV. The CDR3 has 13 amino acids. V shed 2 bases and J shed 3 bases, with 8 bases lying between them. The CDR3 DNA reads TGTGCCAGCAGCTTAATAGCCAACTACGAGCAGTACTTC. This codes for CASSLIANYEQYF.

Comment on this clone: A read error may account for a junction end that differs from germline. This chain joins TRBV6-1 and TRBJ2-6; TRBD2 might be the D (6 bases). There are 15 residues in the CDR3. CDR1 is MNHNS, CDR2 SASEGT, per germline. The CDR3 region has the DNA TGTGCCAGCAGGGAAGGGACTGCGGGGGCCAACGTCCTGACTTTC. Protein product: CASREGTAGANVLTF.

This chain connects TRBV27 to TRBJ2-5, with 9 positions matching TRBD2. The germline V gene encodes CDR1 MNHEY and CDR2 SMNVEV (reference sequence). The CDR3 has 16 amino acids. The V gene end was trimmed by 2 bases and the J gene end by 5 bases; junction bases not matched to a gene: 9. CDR3: CASSLSGGRVVETQYF. CDR3 DNA: TGTGCCAGCAGTTTAAGCGGGGGGAGGGTCGTGGAGACCCAGTACTTC.

The chain carries TRBV5-4 and TRBJ1-5; TRBD1 is a possible D gene (6 bases). The germline V gene encodes CDR1 SGHNT and CDR2 YYREEE (reference sequence). CDR3 length: 14 amino acids. Between the trimmed V and J ends, which lost 4 bases and 2 bases, there was a span of 10 bases. CDR3 loop: CASSVGGRNQPQHF. In DNA form, the CDR3 reads TGTGCCAGCAGCGTGGGGGGGCGCAATCAGCCCCAGCATTTT.

The genes are TRBV6-1 and TRBJ2-7; no firm D call. V shed 7 bases and J shed 5 bases, with 15 bases lying between them. There are 13 residues in the CDR3. The germline V gene encodes CDR1 MNHNS and CDR2 SASEGT. CDR3 sequence reads: CASTFPASNEQYF. The DNA of the CDR3 is TGTGCCAGCACCTTCCCCGCGTCCAACGAGCAGTACTTC.

The chain recombines TRBV30 with TRBJ2-5, with D perhaps TRBD1 (6 bases). The germline V gene encodes CDR1 GTSNPN and CDR2 SVGIG (reference sequence). V lost 4 bases to trimming and J lost 3 bases, with 15 bases between them. CDR3 size: 14 residues. The CDR3, as DNA: TGTGCCTGGACCCCCATTGGACAGAAAGAGACCCAGTACTTC. Amino acid sequence: CAWTPIGQKETQYF.

This clone is a singleton in its sample. The rearrangement joins TRBV7-9 to TRBJ2-5; TRBD2 matches at 14 bases. The germline V gene has CDR1 SEHNR and CDR2 FQNEAQ (reference sequence). The CDR3 has 16 residues. V was pared by 6 bases and J by 4 bases, with 7 bases of the junction left unmatched. The CDR3 sequence: CASSAGLAGDIETQYF. CDR3 DNA sequence: TGTGCCAGCAGTGCGGGACTAGCGGGAGATATAGAGACCCAGTACTTC.

This rearrangement joins TRBV7-9 to TRBJ1-4, with D uncertain. Germline values: CDR1 SEHNR, CDR2 FQNEAQ (reference sequence). V lost 5 bases, J lost 4 bases, and 11 bases lay in between. The length of the CDR3 is 14 residues. CDR3 DNA: TGTGCCAGCAGCCCTCAGGTCTATAATGAAAAACTGTTTTTT. Amino acid sequence: CASSPQVYNEKLFF.

The chain links TRBV5-1 to TRBJ2-1; tentatively, D is TRBD1 (5 bases). V shed 0 bases and J shed 15 bases, with 25 bases lying between them. Germline CDR1 reads SGHRS; CDR2 reads YFSETQ. This CDR3 contains 16 residues. The CDR3 DNA reads as TGCGCCAGCAGCTTGGCCGTCGGGCAGGGTGACTTAGGGCTGTTCTTC. Its translation is CASSLAVGQGDLGLFF.

The chain links TRBV7-2 to TRBJ2-3; 9 nucleotides align to TRBD1. Germline V lookup: CDR1 SGHTA, CDR2 FQGNSA. The CDR3 extends over 15 amino acids. The ends lost 4 bases at V and 0 bases at J; junction bases unmatched: 2. CDR3 sequence: CASSSGQGSTDTQYF. The CDR3, as DNA: TGTGCCAGCAGCTCGGGACAGGGAAGCACAGATACGCAGTATTTT.

The chain joins TRBV30 to TRBJ1-5; 8 nucleotides agree with TRBD1. CDR1 GTSNPN and CDR2 SVGIG come from the germline V gene (reference sequence). The CDR3 is made up of 13 amino acids. The junction had 1 base not matched to a gene; V was cut back by 1 base and J by 5 bases. CDR3 in DNA: TGTGCCTGGAGTGCAGGGGGCTATCAGCCCCAGCATTTT. Translated: CAWSAGGYQPQHF.